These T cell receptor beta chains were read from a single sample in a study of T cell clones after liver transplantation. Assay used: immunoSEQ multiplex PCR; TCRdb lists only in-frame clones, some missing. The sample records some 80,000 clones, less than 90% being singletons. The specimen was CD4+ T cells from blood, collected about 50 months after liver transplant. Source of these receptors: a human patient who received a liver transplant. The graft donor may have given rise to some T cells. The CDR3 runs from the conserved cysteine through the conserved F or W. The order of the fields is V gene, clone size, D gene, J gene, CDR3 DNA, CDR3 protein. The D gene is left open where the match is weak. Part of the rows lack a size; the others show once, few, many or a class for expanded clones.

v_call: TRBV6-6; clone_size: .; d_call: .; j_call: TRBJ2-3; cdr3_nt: TGTGCCAGCAGTGACCGGGCGGAGGATACGCAGTATTTT; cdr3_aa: CASSDRAEDTQYF
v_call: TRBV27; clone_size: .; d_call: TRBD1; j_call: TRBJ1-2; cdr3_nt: TGTGCCAGCAGTCCCGGGACAGCTACCCCAAAAACGGGTGGCTACACCTTC; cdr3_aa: CASSPGTATPKTGGYTF
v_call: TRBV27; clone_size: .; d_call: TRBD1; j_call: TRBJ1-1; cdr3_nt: TGTGCCAGCAGTTTATACAGGGGGCCCACTGAAGCTTTCTTT; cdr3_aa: CASSLYRGPTEAFF
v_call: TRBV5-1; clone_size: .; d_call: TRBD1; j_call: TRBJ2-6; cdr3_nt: TGCGCCAGCAGCTTTACAGGGGGCGCCTACTCTGGGGCCAACGTCCTGACTTTC; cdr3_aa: CASSFTGGAYSGANVLTF
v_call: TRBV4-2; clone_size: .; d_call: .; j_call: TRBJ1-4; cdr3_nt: TGTGCCAGCAGCCAAGAGTACGGTTCGGGCAGGAAAGCAACTAATGAAAAACTGTTTTTT; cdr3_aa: CASSQEYGSGRKATNEKLFF
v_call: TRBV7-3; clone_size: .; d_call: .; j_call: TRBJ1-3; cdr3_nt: TGTGCCAGCAGCTTACATATCCCCCGCAGATACTCTGGAAACACCATATATTTT; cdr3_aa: CASSLHIPRRYSGNTIYF
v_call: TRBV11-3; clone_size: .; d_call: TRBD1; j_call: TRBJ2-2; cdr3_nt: TGTGCCAGCAGCTTGGGACAGGAGCTCACCGGGGAGCTGTTTTTT; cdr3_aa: CASSLGQELTGELFF
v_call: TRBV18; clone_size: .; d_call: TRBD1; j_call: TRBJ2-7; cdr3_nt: TGTGCCAGCTCAACTACCGGGACAGGGGCAGGTTACGAGCAGTACTTC; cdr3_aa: CASSTTGTGAGYEQYF
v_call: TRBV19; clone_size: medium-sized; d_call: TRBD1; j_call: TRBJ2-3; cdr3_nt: TGTGCCAGTAGGGGAAACAGGGGGTTCACAGATACGCAGTATTTT; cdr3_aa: CASRGNRGFTDTQYF
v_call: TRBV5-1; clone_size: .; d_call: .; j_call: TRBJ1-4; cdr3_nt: TGCGCCAGCAGCTTGGATCGGGCCGCCGATGAAAAACTGTTTTTT; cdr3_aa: CASSLDRAADEKLFF
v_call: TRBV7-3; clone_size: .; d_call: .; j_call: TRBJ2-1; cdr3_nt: TGTGCCAGCAGCTTAACTTTGTCCAATGAGCAGTTCTTC; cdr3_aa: CASSLTLSNEQFF
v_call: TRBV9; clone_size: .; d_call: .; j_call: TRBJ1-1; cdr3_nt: TGTGCCAGCAGCGTAGCTGGAGGGGGCACTGAAGCTTTCTTT; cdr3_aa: CASSVAGGGTEAFF
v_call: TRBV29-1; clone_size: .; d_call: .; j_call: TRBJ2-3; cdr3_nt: TGCAGCGTTGAAACGGGAGCGGCTGGCACAGATACGCAGTATTTT; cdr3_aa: CSVETGAAGTDTQYF
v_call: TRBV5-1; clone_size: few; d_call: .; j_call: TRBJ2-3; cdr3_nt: TGCGCCAGCAGCTTCCGGGACACAGATACGCAGTATTTT; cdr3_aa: CASSFRDTDTQYF
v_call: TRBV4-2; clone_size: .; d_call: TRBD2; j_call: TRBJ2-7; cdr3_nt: TGTGCCAGCAGCCCACGAGGACTAGCGGGTTCCTACGAGCAGTACTTC; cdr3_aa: CASSPRGLAGSYEQYF
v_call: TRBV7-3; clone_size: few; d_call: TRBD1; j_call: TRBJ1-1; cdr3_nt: TGTGCCAGCAGCCTAGGACCAGGGGGGGTATCCGCTGAAGCTTTCTTT; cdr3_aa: CASSLGPGGVSAEAFF
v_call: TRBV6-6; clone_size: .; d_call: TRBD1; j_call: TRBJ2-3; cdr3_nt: TGTGCCAGCAGTACCGGACAGGCCCTTACCACAGATACGCAGTATTTT; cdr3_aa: CASSTGQALTTDTQYF
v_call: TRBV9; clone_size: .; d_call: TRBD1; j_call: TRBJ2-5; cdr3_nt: TGTGCCAGCAGCGTCGACAGGGGGGGACAATGGGAGACCCAGTACTTC; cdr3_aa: CASSVDRGGQWETQYF
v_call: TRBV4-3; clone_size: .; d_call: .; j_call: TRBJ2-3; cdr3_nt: TGCGCCAGCAGCCAAGGGTACGGTATTCCTAGCACAGATACGCAGTATTTT; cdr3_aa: CASSQGYGIPSTDTQYF
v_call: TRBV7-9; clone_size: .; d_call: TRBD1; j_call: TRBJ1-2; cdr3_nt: TGTGCCAGCAGCCCACAGGGGTTTTGGGATGGCTACACCTTC; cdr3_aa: CASSPQGFWDGYTF
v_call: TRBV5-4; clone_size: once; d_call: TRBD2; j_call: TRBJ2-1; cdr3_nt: TGTGCCAGCAGCGGAGCGGGAGGAAGGTCCTACAATGAGCAGTTCTTC; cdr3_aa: CASSGAGGRSYNEQFF
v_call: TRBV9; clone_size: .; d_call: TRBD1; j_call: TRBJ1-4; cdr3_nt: TGTGCCAGCAGCGTAGGGGATGGGAGGGGGCAGGGTGAAAAACTGTTTTTT; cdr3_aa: CASSVGDGRGQGEKLFF
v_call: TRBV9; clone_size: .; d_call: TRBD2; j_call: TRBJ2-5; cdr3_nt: TGTGCCAGCAGCGTAGGGGGGACTAGCGGTAAAGAGACCCAGTACTTC; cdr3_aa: CASSVGGTSGKETQYF
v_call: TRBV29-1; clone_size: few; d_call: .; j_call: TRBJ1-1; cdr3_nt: TGCAGCGTTGATGGGAGCACGAACACTGAAGCTTTCTTT; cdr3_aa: CSVDGSTNTEAFF
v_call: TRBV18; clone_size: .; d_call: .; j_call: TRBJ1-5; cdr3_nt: TGTGCCAGCTCACCATCCCGGGACAACAATCAGCCCCAGCATTTT; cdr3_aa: CASSPSRDNNQPQHF
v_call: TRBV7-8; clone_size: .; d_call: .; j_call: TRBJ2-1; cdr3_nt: TGTGCCAGCAGCGACCTCGGCGGCTCTACCGACGAGCAGTTCTTC; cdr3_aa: CASSDLGGSTDEQFF
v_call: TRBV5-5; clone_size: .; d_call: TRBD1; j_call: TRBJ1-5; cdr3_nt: TGTGCCAGCAGCCGCGGACAGGGCGACAATCAGCCCCAGCATTTT; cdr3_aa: CASSRGQGDNQPQHF
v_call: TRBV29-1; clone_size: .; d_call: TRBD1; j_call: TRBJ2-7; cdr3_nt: TGCAGCGTTCGTGACAGGGGCTCCTACGAGCAGTACTTC; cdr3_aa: CSVRDRGSYEQYF